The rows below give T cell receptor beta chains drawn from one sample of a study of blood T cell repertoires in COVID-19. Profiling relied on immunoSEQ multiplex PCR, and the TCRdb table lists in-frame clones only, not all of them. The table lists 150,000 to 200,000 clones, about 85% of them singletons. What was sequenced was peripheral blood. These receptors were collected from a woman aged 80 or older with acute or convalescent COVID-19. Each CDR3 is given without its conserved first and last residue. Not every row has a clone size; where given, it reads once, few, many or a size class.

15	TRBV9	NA	ASSAPAGRAPAVAQY
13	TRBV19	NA	ASSTLGQGEETQY
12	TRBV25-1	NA	ASSEGAFVHEQY
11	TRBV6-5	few	ASSYSDRGEQF
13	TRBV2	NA	ASTLGTGGMYGYT
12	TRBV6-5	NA	ASSPGLDTGELF
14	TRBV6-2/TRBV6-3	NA	ASSDLGTARSYEQY
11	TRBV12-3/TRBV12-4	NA	ASSLTGGEKAF
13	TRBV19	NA	ASSRTGAMNTEAF
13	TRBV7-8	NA	ASSFDRTSGFEQF
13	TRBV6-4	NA	ASSDSGAPRTEAF
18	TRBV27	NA	ASSSPAGTSGGPSTDTQY
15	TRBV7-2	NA	ASTTSFPGQGLDTQY
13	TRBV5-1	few	ASSETSGSFNEQF
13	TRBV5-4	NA	ASIPGGSSYNEQF
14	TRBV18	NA	ASSGTSGRGPGELF
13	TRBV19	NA	ASTPGLAGTDTQY